The 27 T cell receptor beta chains below were found in one sample sequenced in a study of T cells in Graves' hyperthyroidism and ophthalmopathy. Using RNA transcripts as the source, TCR beta CDR3 regions were amplified. An initial round of RT-PCR targeting the TCR CDR3 relied on the HTBI primer set. In TCRdb, the multiplex PCR reads were re-called with MiXCR into one record per CDR3 protein. The data hold approximately 400,000 distinct CDR3 sequences, with more than 15% observed a single time. Sequences were obtained from blood. The receptor set was obtained from a woman aged 18-35 years with Graves' hyperthyroidism.

This clonotype was picked up many times. V usage is TRBV6-1 and J usage is TRBJ1-2; TRBD1 is a possible D gene (5 bases). Germline V CDR1 and CDR2: MNHNS, SASEGT. V was cut by 5 bases and J by 8 bases, with 15 bases left in between. This CDR3 comprises 13 residues. Written as DNA, the CDR3 is TGTGCCAGCAGTCCGAGGGGCCGGGAAGGCTACACCTTC. This translates into CASSPRGREGYTF.

The sample holds many counts of this clonotype. The chain carries TRBV12-3 or TRBV12-4 and TRBJ2-1, with D maybe TRBD1 (6 bases). The CDR3 is made up of 14 amino acids. The V end lost 4 bases, the J end lost 8 bases, and 15 bases lay between the germline ends. The DNA of the CDR3 is TGTGCCAGCAGTTCCCTCAAAGGGGGTGATGAGCAGTTCTTC. Translation gives CASSSLKGGDEQFF.

This clonotype showed up many times. The rearrangement joins TRBV29-1 to TRBJ2-2; possibly TRBD2 for D (5 bases). This CDR3 spans 13 amino acids. V was pared by 4 bases and J by 5 bases, with 11 bases between. Germline V gene data show CDR1 as SQVTM and CDR2 as ANQGSEA. DNA for the CDR3: TGCAGCGTTGCTACTAGTTGGACCGGGGAGCTGTTTTTT. Translation gives CSVATSWTGELFF.

This clonotype was recorded at least ten times. This chain links TRBV27 with TRBJ2-1; D unresolved. Trimming stripped 5 bases from V and 3 bases from J, with 14 bases between. The CDR3 sequence is 15 residues long. CDR1 and CDR2 from the germline V gene are MNHEY and SMNVEV (reference sequence). CDR3 amino acids: CASSIAPANYNEQFF. The CDR3 DNA reads as TGTGCCAGCAGTATCGCCCCGGCTAACTACAATGAGCAGTTCTTC.

The genes are TRBV7-8 and TRBJ1-5; 7 nucleotides line up with TRBD1. The trim removed 3 bases at V and 6 bases at J, leaving 8 bases unmatched. The V gene's germline CDR1 is SGHVS and CDR2 FQNEAQ. This CDR3 comprises 15 residues. The DNA of the CDR3 is TGTGCCAGCAGCTTTTTAACAGGGGTACGTCAGCCCCAGCATTTT. As protein: CASSFLTGVRQPQHF. Full variable domain (rest looked up from reference TRBV7-8 and TRBJ1-5): GAGVSQSPRYKVAKRGQDVALRCDPISGHVSLFWYQQALGQGPEFLTYFQNEAQLDKSGLPSDRFFAERPEGSVSTLKIQRTQQEDSAVYLCASSFLTGVRQPQHFGDGTRLSIL.

This clonotype was counted a single time. V is TRBV5-6 and J is TRBJ2-5, with D unclear. V lost 2 bases, J lost 2 bases, and 13 bases lay in between. Germline V CDR1 and CDR2: SGHDT, YYEEEE. This CDR3 has 15 amino acids. The CDR3 DNA is TGTGCCAGCAGCTTCGGACGCTTACGGCAAGAGACCCAGTACTTC. It specifies CASSFGRLRQETQYF.

At least ten counts were recorded for this clonotype. V and J are TRBV6-2 or TRBV6-3 and TRBJ1-5, with 10 nucleotides matching TRBD1. The CDR3 loop spans 19 amino acids. J gave up 5 bases and V 3 bases, and 16 bases lay outside the gene matches. Germline V gives CDR1 MNHEY, CDR2 SVGEGT. The CDR3 DNA sequence: TGTGCCAGCAGTTATACCAGACAGGGGGCGCGTGTATATGATCAGCCCCAGCATTTT. It specifies CASSYTRQGARVYDQPQHF.

This clonotype was observed many times. The J gene is TRBJ2-5, the V gene TRBV7-3; unclear D gene. The CDR3 has 13 residues. From germline, CDR1 is SGHTA and CDR2 FQGTGA. V lost 5 bases and J 5 bases, leaving 12 bases between the germline ends. The CDR3 sequence is CASSLGFWETQYF. The CDR3 region has the DNA TGTGCCAGCAGCCTCGGATTCTGGGAGACCCAGTACTTC.

This clonotype was observed a few times. V gene TRBV29-1 combines with J gene TRBJ1-2; maybe TRBD1 (5 bases). The germline gives CDR1 SQVTM, CDR2 ANQGSEA. The CDR3 extends over 12 amino acids. Trimming cost V 7 bases and J 2 bases, with 11 bases left between them. The CDR3 coding sequence is TGCAGCGCCGGGGCTTCAAACTATGGCTACACCTTC. This translates into CSAGASNYGYTF. The full variable domain, rest sourced from reference TRBV29-1 and TRBJ1-2, is SAVISQKPSRDICQRGTSLTIQCQVDSQVTMMFWYRQQPGQSLTLIATANQGSEATYESGFVIDKFPISRPNLTFSTLTVSNMSPEDSSIYLCSAGASNYGYTFGSGTRLTVV.

This clonotype has more than one count but fewer than ten. The chain combines TRBV9 with TRBJ1-3; D remains ambiguous. The CDR3 contains 15 residues. Per germline, CDR1 SGDLS and CDR2 YYNGEE. Trimming removed 8 bases from V and 2 bases from J, with 17 bases in between. The CDR3 loop is CASNPIGAAGNTIYF. The CDR3 DNA reads as TGTGCCAGTAACCCAATCGGCGCAGCTGGAAACACCATATATTTT. Looking up the rest from reference TRBV9 and TRBJ1-3 gives the full variable domain: DSGVTQTPKHLITATGQRVTLRCSPRSGDLSVYWYQQSLDQGLQFLIQYYNGEERAKGNILERFSAQQFPDLHSELNLSSLELGDSALYFCASNPIGAAGNTIYFGEGSWLTVV.

The CDR3 DNA reads TGTGCCAGCAGCCTCACCCACACAGGGTTCGACGAGCAGTACTTC. Its translation is CASSLTHTGFDEQYF. The V call is TRBV7-3, the J call TRBJ2-7, with D maybe TRBD1 (6 bases). V was pared by 5 bases and J by 5 bases, with 19 bases between. The CDR3 is 15 residues long. Per the germline V gene, CDR1 is SGHTA and CDR2 is FQGTGA.

The sample holds a few counts of this clonotype. The rearrangement links TRBV19 to TRBJ2-1; D possibly corresponds to TRBD2 (5 bases). V was shortened by 1 base and J by 6 bases, with 10 bases between the two germline ends. The V gene's germline CDR1 is LNHDA and CDR2 SQIVND (reference sequence). The CDR3 has 14 residues. The CDR3 DNA is TGTGCCAGTAGTATAGCGGGGTCCCTCAATGAGCAGTTCTTC. Protein product: CASSIAGSLNEQFF.

This clonotype was found many times. The rearrangement links TRBV20-1 to TRBJ1-4; D gene ambiguous. The length of the CDR3 is 12 residues. Trimming pared 6 bases from V and 5 bases from J, leaving 10 bases between. CDR1 is DFQATT, CDR2 SNEGSKA, per germline (reference sequence). The CDR3 is CSAPDANEKLFF. In nucleotides, the CDR3 is TGCAGTGCCCCTGACGCAAATGAAAAACTGTTTTTT.

This clonotype was seen at least ten times. V is TRBV9 and J is TRBJ2-2; D not certain. The germline gives CDR1 SGDLS, CDR2 YYNGEE. The CDR3 consists of 16 residues. Deletions cut 1 base from V and 0 bases from J, with 10 bases between. The CDR3 sequence: CASSVSSYPNTGELFF. In DNA, the CDR3 is TGTGCCAGCAGCGTAAGTTCCTACCCGAACACCGGGGAGCTGTTTTTT.

This chain connects TRBV28 to TRBJ2-3; 7 positions agree with TRBD1. With V trimmed by 2 bases and J by 2 bases, 7 bases remained unmatched. This CDR3 region has 16 residues. The germline V gene encodes CDR1 MDHEN and CDR2 SYDVKM. CDR3 residues: CASSLKAQGTTDTQYF. The DNA of the CDR3 is TGTGCCAGCAGTTTAAAGGCACAGGGGACCACAGATACGCAGTATTTT.

This clonotype was counted many times. J is TRBJ2-3 and V is TRBV7-2, with D possibly matching TRBD1 (5 bases). The CDR3 totals 14 residues. Deletions cut 5 bases from V and 4 bases from J, with 13 bases between. Looked up from germline, CDR1 is SGHTA and CDR2 is FQGNSA. This CDR3 is CASSPGRASDTQYF. The CDR3 nucleotides read TGTGCCAGCAGCCCAGGGCGCGCGTCAGATACGCAGTATTTT.

In its sample, this clonotype was seen many times. The genes are TRBV2 and TRBJ1-5; 7 nucleotides line up with TRBD1. The CDR3 contains 15 residues. J lost 7 bases, V lost 6 bases, and 12 bases had no gene match. Germline CDR1 SNHLY, CDR2 FYNNEI. This chain's CDR3 is CASRRGQTPIQPQHF. The CDR3 DNA reads as TGTGCCAGCAGGAGGGGACAGACGCCGATACAGCCCCAGCATTTT.

This clonotype was counted at least ten times. The chain couples TRBV20-1 to TRBJ2-4, with D uncertain. The CDR3 length is 16 residues. V was cut by 0 bases and J by 4 bases, with 16 bases left in between. Germline V gene lookup returns CDR1 DFQATT and CDR2 SNEGSKA (reference sequence). CDR3 region: CSARDGVGKSKNIQYF. Written as DNA, the CDR3 is TGCAGTGCTAGAGATGGCGTGGGAAAGTCAAAAAACATTCAGTACTTC.

This chain connects TRBV6-1 to TRBJ2-5, with TRBD2 as a possible D gene (6 bases). V gave up 8 bases and J gave up 5 bases, with 12 bases separating them. Germline values: CDR1 MNHNS, CDR2 SASEGT. The CDR3 is made up of 12 amino acids. CDR3 in DNA: TGTGCCAGCGGTAGGGGACTGGAGACCCAGTACTTC. Translating it yields CASGRGLETQYF.

This clonotype was detected a few times. The chain couples TRBV20-1 to TRBJ1-2; D unresolved. This CDR3 has 12 amino acids. Germline V gene sequence: CDR1 DFQATT, CDR2 SNEGSKA (reference sequence). Deletions cut 1 base from V and 0 bases from J, with 3 bases between. CDR3 sequence reads: CSARGTNYGYTF. As DNA, the CDR3 is TGCAGTGCTAGAGGCACTAACTATGGCTACACCTTC.

The chain couples TRBV19 to TRBJ1-2; TRBD1 might be the D (5 bases). Germline V gene sequence: CDR1 LNHDA, CDR2 SQIVND (reference sequence). V lost 5 bases and J lost 7, with 17 bases in between. The CDR3 totals 14 residues. Here the CDR3 reads CASSLLTVAPGYTF. The DNA of the CDR3 is TGTGCCAGTAGTCTCCTGACAGTGGCTCCTGGCTACACCTTC.

The table lists this clonotype with many counts. The CDR3 DNA sequence: TGCGCCAGCAGCCAAGTACCGGGGGCAGATACGCAGTATTTT. This gives the protein CASSQVPGADTQYF. This chain joins TRBV4-1 and TRBJ2-3, with D perhaps matching TRBD2 (6 bases). The CDR3 totals 14 residues. Germline V lookup: CDR1 MGHRA, CDR2 YSYEKL. V dropped 1 base and J dropped 4 bases, with 9 bases sitting between them.

This clonotype was found many times. This chain joins TRBV6-1 and TRBJ2-1, with TRBD2 as a possible D gene (6 bases). Per the germline V gene, CDR1 is MNHNS and CDR2 is SASEGT. The CDR3 has 17 amino acids. Trimming left V 0 bases short and J 3 bases short, with 15 bases between. CDR3 region: CASSEAPGGLNYNEQFF. CDR3 bases: TGTGCCAGCAGTGAAGCGCCAGGAGGGTTAAACTACAATGAGCAGTTCTTC.

The chain uses TRBV2 and TRBJ1-3; D is perhaps TRBD1 (5 bases). The CDR3 totals 16 residues. V was shortened by 8 bases and J by 4 bases, with 21 bases between the two germline ends. Germline V lookup: CDR1 SNHLY, CDR2 FYNNEI. CDR3 loop: CASAPDSATPGNTIYF. The CDR3 DNA follows: TGTGCCAGCGCCCCCGACAGCGCTACCCCAGGAAACACCATATATTTT.

In its sample, this clonotype was seen many times. The V gene is TRBV20-1, the J gene TRBJ1-2; 11 nucleotides agree with TRBD1. The V segment lost 6 bases and the J segment 7 bases; nucleotides outside the gene matches: 10. The germline gives CDR1 DFQATT, CDR2 SNEGSKA (reference sequence). The CDR3 has 14 residues. The CDR3 DNA reads as TGCAGTGCCTGGACAGGGGGCGAGCAAAGTGGCTACACCTTC. Encoded protein: CSAWTGGEQSGYTF.

This clonotype was recorded at least ten times. J is TRBJ1-5 and V is TRBV19; D gene unclear. CDR1 is LNHDA and CDR2 is SQIVND in the germline V gene (reference sequence). V lost 4 bases and J 3 bases, leaving 10 bases between the germline ends. The CDR3 has 14 amino acids. CDR3 sequence reads: CASSTRAYNQPQHF. The CDR3 coding sequence is TGTGCCAGTAGTACCCGGGCCTACAATCAGCCCCAGCATTTT.

This clonotype was counted many times. The chain couples TRBV24-1 to TRBJ2-5; perhaps TRBD2 as D (6 bases). The CDR3 extends over 15 amino acids. Germline CDR1 is KGHDR and CDR2 is SFDVKD. Trimming pared 4 bases from V and 2 bases from J, leaving 13 bases between. The CDR3 DNA sequence: TGTGCCACCAGTGACCCCCTGGGGGGTCAAGAGACCCAGTACTTC. Translation gives CATSDPLGGQETQYF.